This T cell receptor beta chain was captured in a study of blood T cell repertoires in COVID-19 (dated by TCRdb to 2018 to 2021). Background for the entire study: Collaborator samples came from the United States, Italy and Spain and covered acute and convalescent phases of COVID-19. Where available, HLA class I and class II types were obtained from metadata supplied by the sample provider rather than from assay-based typing. Nearly every sample came with metadata listing a de-identified subject ID, COVID-19 status, age in years and sex. Deeply sampled blood TCRbeta repertoires from subjects exposed to, actively infected with, or recovered from COVID-19 were included in the dataset. The material from the prospective study consisted of cDNA or gDNA derived from T cells, B-cell-depleted T cells, or PBMCs. The repertoires were released in a freely available public database intended as a resource for research on the immune response to SARS-CoV-2. The samples were drawn from two sources: the first 160 participants of the ongoing ImmuneRACE study, and 1,000 to 1,500 subjects contributed by 6 global collaborators.

Results and caveats for the whole study, not just this receptor: Clinical and demographic metadata were provided uncurated, with the amount varying by source and participant.

Comment on this clone: Its antigen is unknown. Base quality data are lacking; no much larger clone is found one base away.

From the germline V gene, CDR1 is SQVTM and CDR2 is ANQGSEA. Spanning cysteine to phenylalanine, the CDR3 consists of 12 amino acids. The kept DNA is CDR3 alone, 36 bases in frame from the first base. V lost 1 base and J lost 7 bases; the stretch between them is 10 bases long. TCRbeta CDR3 regions were amplified from genomic DNA by means of the immunoSEQ Assay, a bias-controlled multiplex PCR. The original methods were these. The number of nucleated cells in each sample was estimated by amplification of reference gene primers within the assay. Sequence reads were collapsed and filtered to measure the absolute abundance of every unique TCRbeta CDR3 rearrangement. For each sample, productive Simpson clonality was calculated by taking the square root of Simpson's diversity index across productive rearrangements. TCRdb obtained this table from immuneACCESS and retained in-frame rearrangements with V and J assigned. These tables miss some clones; where compared with another copy, unresolved V genes account for less than half of the shortfall, and the remainder is unexplained. D and trimming come from the DNA, and the V and J calls and clone size come from that table. In this sample the table shows roughly 32,000 clones, 65% to 90% of which occur a single time. Jointly, the top ten make up over 7% of the sample.

Whole blood was collected in K2EDTA tubes by collaborating institutions according to the institutions' own protocols. For TCRbeta analysis, collaborators shipped samples as frozen whole blood, isolated PBMCs, or DNA extracted from either of those sample types. In this chain, TRBV29-1 is recombined with TRBJ2-5, with an unclear D gene assignment. Sequencing was performed on peripheral blood. This sequence originates from a man older than 75 with active COVID-19. The DNA sequence follows: TGCAGCGTTGAAGGGCTCTCAGGGACCCAGTACTTC. It specifies CSVEGLSGTQYF. This CDR3, with the reference TRBV29-1 and TRBJ2-5 proteins standing in past its ends, gives the full variable domain SAVISQKPSRDICQRGTSLTIQCQVDSQVTMMFWYRQQPGQSLTLIATANQGSEATYESGFVIDKFPISRPNLTFSTLTVSNMSPEDSSIYLCSVEGLSGTQYFGPGTRLLVL.